The entry below describes one TCR beta chain. What it recognizes is unknown. At one boundary the junction diverges from the germline segment, which might be a read error. The CDR3 has 13 amino acids. Looked up from germline, CDR1 is MNHEY and CDR2 is SVGEGT. The data are from a study of CD8 T cells in ankylosing spondylitis. Overall study results and limits: Significant enrichment of disease-linked clones was reported in matched ankylosing spondylitis synovial fluid. Made up of eight highly homologous variants, a TCR beta motif appeared characteristic of ankylosing spondylitis blood.

TCRdb re-derived calls from the 5' RACE reads in MiXCR, one entry per CDR3 protein. The sample lists 450,000 to 550,000 distinct CDR3 sequences, approximately 5.3% occurring once. The rearrangement uses TRBV6-2 or TRBV6-3 and TRBJ2-3; D gene ambiguous. The TCR was taken from a male donor with ankylosing spondylitis. The specimen sequenced was blood, either unsorted or a sorted T cell fraction (not recorded which). CDR3 sequence reads: CASSYWAEDTHYF. Here the CDR3 DNA reads TGTGCCAGCAGTTACTGGGCTGAAGATACGCACTATTTT.